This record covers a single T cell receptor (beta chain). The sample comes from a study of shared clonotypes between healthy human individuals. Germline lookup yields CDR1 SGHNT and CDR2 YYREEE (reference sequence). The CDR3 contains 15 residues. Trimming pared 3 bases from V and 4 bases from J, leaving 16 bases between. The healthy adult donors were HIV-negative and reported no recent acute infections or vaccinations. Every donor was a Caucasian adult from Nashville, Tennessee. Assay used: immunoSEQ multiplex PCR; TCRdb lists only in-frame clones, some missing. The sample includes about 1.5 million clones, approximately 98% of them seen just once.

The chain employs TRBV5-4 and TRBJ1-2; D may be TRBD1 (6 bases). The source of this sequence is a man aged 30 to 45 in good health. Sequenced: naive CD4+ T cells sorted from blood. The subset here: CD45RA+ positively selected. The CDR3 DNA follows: TGTGCCAGCAGCTCGGTGGGGGCCCTCACCTATGGCTACACCTTC. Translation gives CASSSVGALTYGYTF.